This T cell receptor (beta chain) comes out of a study of neurological immune-mediated disorders. This clonotype has a count of ten or more. One entry per CDR3 protein, called by TCRdb with MiXCR from the 5' RACE reads. The table includes around 13,000 distinct CDR3 sequences, roughly 7% detected once. This CDR3 has 13 residues. Deletions cut 1 base from V and 5 bases from J, with 8 bases between. CDR1 and CDR2 from the germline V gene are SGHAT and FQNNGV. This sequence was found in a woman between 35 and 50 years old in good health. The chain joins TRBV11-2 to TRBJ2-5, with D possibly being TRBD1 or TRBD2 (5 bases each). Sequencing was performed on CD8+ T cells from blood. CDR3 region: CASSLVGDETQYF. The CDR3 DNA follows: TGTGCCAGCAGCTTAGTGGGGGATGAGACCCAGTACTTC.